This is a list of T cell receptor beta chains from one sample in a study of cytomegalovirus exposure and HLA in healthy donors. Sequencing used immunoSEQ multiplex PCR; TCRdb keeps in-frame clones, though not all of them. The sample consists of some 130,000 clones, around two thirds of them appearing once. The specimen sequenced was PBMCs. Receptors were obtained from a woman aged 60 to 75 in good health and CMV-seropositive. Both conserved end residues are part of each CDR3. A D gene is named only where the DNA matches it firmly. Clone size appears in some rows only: once, few, many, or a class for an expanded clone.

v_call	d_call	j_call	clone_size	cdr3_nt	cdr3_aa
TRBV27	NA	TRBJ1-4	NA	TGTGCCAGCAGTCCCCGAGGAGGGCGGAATGAAAAACTGTTTTTT	CASSPRGGRNEKLFF
TRBV28	TRBD2	TRBJ2-1	few	TGTGCCAGCAGTTGGGGTAGCGGGAACAATGAGCAGTTCTTC	CASSWGSGNNEQFF
TRBV21-1	NA	TRBJ1-5	NA	TGTGCCAGCAGCAAACAGCCCAGGGCCCAGCATTTT	CASSKQPRAQHF
TRBV9	NA	TRBJ2-5	NA	TGTGCCAGCAGCGTAGGAGGCCAAGAGACCCAGTACTTC	CASSVGGQETQYF
TRBV7-8	NA	TRBJ2-3	few	TGTGCCAGCAGCTGGGCGTCGCCCACAGATACGCAGTATTTT	CASSWASPTDTQYF
TRBV19	NA	TRBJ1-2	NA	TGTGCCAGTAGTATGGCCAGGAACTATGGCTACACCTTC	CASSMARNYGYTF
TRBV10-2	TRBD1	TRBJ2-5	NA	TGCGCCAGCAGTCGAGGGACAGGGGGCGAAGAGACCCAGTACTTC	CASSRGTGGEETQYF
TRBV15	TRBD1	TRBJ1-2	NA	TGTGCCACCAGCAGAGACGGACAGGCGACTTATGGCTACACCTTC	CATSRDGQATYGYTF
TRBV6-5	NA	TRBJ1-5	NA	TGTGCCAGCAGTCGACAGGCTAATCAGCCCCAGCATTTT	CASSRQANQPQHF
TRBV2	TRBD1	TRBJ1-1	NA	TGTGCCACCGTCCGGGACAGCGCCGACACTGAAGCTTTCTTT	CATVRDSADTEAFF
TRBV29-1	NA	TRBJ1-1	NA	TGCAGCGTTGAGGACAGCCCCTACACTGAAGCTTTCTTT	CSVEDSPYTEAFF
TRBV9	NA	TRBJ2-3	NA	TGTGCCAGCAGCGTAGGAGGGAGGCGCACAGATACGCAGTATTTT	CASSVGGRRTDTQYF
TRBV18	NA	TRBJ2-7	NA	TGTGCCAGCTCAAAAGGGGGTCTCGAGCAGTACTTC	CASSKGGLEQYF
TRBV5-6	NA	TRBJ2-5	NA	TGTGCCAGCAGCGTGGACACGTCTCGAGAGACCCAGTACTTC	CASSVDTSRETQYF
TRBV19	TRBD1	TRBJ1-2	NA	TGTGCCAGTGCCTGGACAGGGGGCAAAGGAAATGGCTACACCTTC	CASAWTGGKGNGYTF
TRBV10-1	NA	TRBJ2-7	NA	TGCGCCAGCAGTGAGCTGGTTCTTTCTGAGGGTCACGAGCAGTACTTC	CASSELVLSEGHEQYF
TRBV7-2	NA	TRBJ1-2	few	TGTGCCAGCAGCTCCTTCGTACAGGGCTATGGCTACACCTTC	CASSSFVQGYGYTF
TRBV5-1	NA	TRBJ1-1	NA	TGCGCCAGCAGCTTGCGGGGACAAAACACTGAAGCTTTCTTT	CASSLRGQNTEAFF
TRBV27	NA	TRBJ2-7	NA	TGTGCCAGCAGTTCCGTCAGGGGATCTACCGCAGCCGAGCAGTACTTC	CASSSVRGSTAAEQYF
TRBV28	TRBD1	TRBJ1-1	NA	TGTGCCAGCCTCCCAGGGGGCGGGAACACTGAAGCTTTCTTT	CASLPGGGNTEAFF
TRBV29-1	TRBD1	TRBJ1-1	few	TGCAGCGTTGCGACAGGGGGACCTGAAGCTTTCTTT	CSVATGGPEAFF
TRBV7-9	TRBD2	TRBJ2-7	NA	TGTGCCAGCAGCTCTGGACTAGCGGGACCTTTCGAGCAGTACTTC	CASSSGLAGPFEQYF
TRBV7-3	NA	TRBJ2-1	once	TGTGCCAGCAGCTTACCGGACAATGAGCAGTTCTTC	CASSLPDNEQFF
TRBV6-5	TRBD1	TRBJ2-1	once	TGTGCCAGCAGTTACAGGGGGCTTATGAATGAGCAGTTCTTC	CASSYRGLMNEQFF
TRBV14	NA	TRBJ1-2	NA	TGTGCCAGCAGCCAAGCATCCCAGCGCCGTCTCCATGGCTACACCTTC	CASSQASQRRLHGYTF
TRBV6-4	NA	TRBJ1-2	NA	TGTGCCAGCAGTTTAACCGAGACAGGAAACTATGGCTACACCTTC	CASSLTETGNYGYTF
TRBV9	NA	TRBJ2-1	few	TGTGCCAGCAGCAGATCCGGGACACCCTCGGGCAATGAGCAGTTCTTC	CASSRSGTPSGNEQFF
TRBV27	NA	TRBJ2-5	NA	TGTGCCAGCAGTTTTCGGGGTTTTGGGGAGACCCAGTACTTC	CASSFRGFGETQYF